The 12 T cell receptor beta chains below were found in one sample sequenced in a study of control samples from healthy donors and cancer patients. Profiling relied on immunoSEQ multiplex PCR, and the TCRdb table lists in-frame clones only, not all of them. The top ten hold around 2.2% of the sample, which has around 180,000 clones, 75% to 95% seen once. The sequenced sample consisted of blood. The receptor set was obtained from a woman in her thirties or forties in good health.

The rearrangement uses TRBV19 and TRBJ1-2; D is ambiguous. The germline gives CDR1 LNHDA, CDR2 SQIVND (reference sequence). The CDR3 sequence is 10 residues long. V lost 7 bases to trimming and J lost 8 bases, with 8 bases between them. DNA of the CDR3: TGTGCCAGTAAGGGCTCGGGCTACACCTTC. This codes for CASKGSGYTF.

This chain joins TRBV7-7 and TRBJ2-1, with TRBD2 matching over 9 bases. The CDR3 has 19 residues. CDR1 is SSHAT and CDR2 is FNYEAQ in the germline V gene (reference sequence). The V gene end was trimmed by 5 bases and the J gene end by 6 bases; junction bases not matched to a gene: 20. CDR3 region: CASSPFSGGSGYGVNEQFF. The CDR3 bases are TGTGCCAGCAGCCCGTTCAGCGGGGGGTCTGGGTACGGTGTCAATGAGCAGTTCTTC.

The V call is TRBV7-9, the J call TRBJ1-1; 9 bases are shared with TRBD1. Germline-derived CDR1 and CDR2 are SEHNR and FQNEAQ (reference sequence). Trimming cost V 5 bases and J 11 bases; bases outside gene matches: 9. This CDR3 has 13 residues. The CDR3 spells CASSGGQGRMAFF. The CDR3 DNA is TGTGCCAGCAGCGGCGGACAGGGGCGAATGGCTTTCTTT.

The chain carries TRBV11-2 and TRBJ2-4, with 8 nucleotides matching TRBD2. The CDR3 consists of 18 residues. CDR1 and CDR2 (germline): SGHAT, FQNNGV. The V gene end was trimmed by 6 bases and the J gene end by 1 base; junction bases not matched to a gene: 14. The CDR3 region has the DNA TGTGCCAGCAGACGACCGGGCGGGGGGATTGGGGCCAAAAACATTCAGTACTTC. Its translation: CASRRPGGGIGAKNIQYF.

As regards this clone: The same CDR3 is also encoded by other DNA sequences in this sample. CDR3 protein: CASSSGQGSTGELFF. The DNA for the CDR3 is TGCGCCAGCAGCTCGGGACAGGGTAGCACCGGGGAGCTGTTTTTT. The chain carries TRBV5-1 and TRBJ2-2; TRBD1 aligns across 9 bases. CDR3 size: 15 residues. After removal of 3 bases from V and 4 bases from J, the junction contained 4 bases not matched to a gene. The germline V gene has CDR1 SGHRS and CDR2 YFSETQ.

The chain has TRBV6-6 and TRBJ2-5; D gene ambiguous. The CDR3 totals 15 residues. The germline gives CDR1 MNHNY, CDR2 SVGAGI (reference sequence). Between the trimmed V and J ends, which lost 2 bases and 2 bases, there was a span of 12 bases. Here the CDR3 reads CASSYAADDQETQYF. The CDR3 bases are TGTGCCAGCAGTTACGCAGCAGACGATCAAGAGACCCAGTACTTC.

This clone was seen a single time. The V gene is TRBV7-8, the J gene TRBJ2-1, with D unclear. The CDR3 has 14 residues. Deletions cut 1 base from V and 4 bases from J, with 8 bases between. Germline V gene data show CDR1 as SGHVS and CDR2 as FQNEAQ. The chain's CDR3 is CASSLGGRYNEQFF. In nucleotides, the CDR3 is TGTGCCAGCAGCTTAGGTGGCAGGTACAATGAGCAGTTCTTC. The complete variable domain, with remaining parts taken from reference TRBV7-8 and TRBJ2-1, reads GAGVSQSPRYKVAKRGQDVALRCDPISGHVSLFWYQQALGQGPEFLTYFQNEAQLDKSGLPSDRFFAERPEGSVSTLKIQRTQQEDSAVYLCASSLGGRYNEQFFGPGTRLTVL.

This chain connects TRBV27 to TRBJ1-2; D is ambiguous. Germline V gene sequence: CDR1 MNHEY, CDR2 SMNVEV (reference sequence). Trimming removed 5 bases from V and 4 bases from J, with 20 bases in between. The CDR3 has 16 amino acids. The CDR3 DNA follows: TGTGCCAGCAGTCAATACCCCCTAAGGACCCCCTATGGCTACACCTTC. Amino acids: CASSQYPLRTPYGYTF.

V usage is TRBV5-5 and J usage is TRBJ2-5; D is perhaps TRBD1 or TRBD2 (5 bases each). This CDR3 is 16 amino acids long. The germline V gene encodes CDR1 SGHKS and CDR2 YYEKEE (reference sequence). The V and J ends lost 2 bases and 5 bases respectively, with 19 bases between them. The chain's CDR3 is CASSFSERDVTETQYF. CDR3 coding DNA: TGTGCCAGCAGCTTTTCCGAAAGGGACGTAACTGAGACCCAGTACTTC.

The chain recombines TRBV18 with TRBJ2-6; 11 bases match TRBD2. V lost 3 bases and J lost 1; bases outside the gene matches: 5. Germline CDR1 KGHSH, CDR2 LQKENI. The CDR3 is made up of 18 amino acids. The DNA for the CDR3 is TGTGCCAGCTCACCCTTTAGCGGGGGGGCTTCTGGGGCCAACGTCCTGACTTTC. Its translation is CASSPFSGGASGANVLTF.

J is TRBJ2-5 and V is TRBV4-2; TRBD2 agrees at 9 bases. The trim removed 5 bases at V and 4 bases at J, leaving 5 bases unmatched. CDR3 length: 14 residues. Germline V gives CDR1 LGHNA, CDR2 YNFKEQ. The CDR3 DNA follows: TGTGCCAGCAGCTTAGCGGGGGAAGGAGAGACCCAGTACTTC. Protein sequence: CASSLAGEGETQYF.

The genes are TRBV19 and TRBJ1-5; possible D gene TRBD1, 5 bases. CDR3 length: 13 amino acids. The germline V gene has CDR1 LNHDA and CDR2 SQIVND (reference sequence). V was trimmed by 4 bases and J by 5 bases, leaving 9 bases between them. CDR3 sequence (DNA): TGTGCCAGTAGTACGACAGCGTATCAGCCCCAGCATTTT. The encoded protein is CASSTTAYQPQHF.